The entry below gives a single T cell receptor beta chain sequence along with its context. Germline CDR1 and CDR2: LGHDT and YNNKEL (reference sequence). Trimming took off 0 bases at V and 9 bases at J, with 18 bases between the two ends. The CDR3 is made up of 16 amino acids. The table came from immunoSEQ multiplex PCR; TCRdb's copy has only in-frame clones and leaves some out. The repertoire holds roughly 120,000 clones, 84% seen once, with approximately 7.9% in the top ten. The data stem from a study of blood T cell repertoires in COVID-19. Overall study: From the United States, Italy and Spain came samples of acute and convalescent COVID-19.

V is TRBV3-1 (or the pseudogene TRBV3-2) and J is TRBJ1-3, with D perhaps matching TRBD1 (6 bases). The origin of this receptor is a woman of 80 years or more with active or convalescent COVID-19. Sequenced: peripheral blood. In DNA, the CDR3 is TGTGCCAGCAGCCAAGATATTGGGGGGGCCATCTTCACCATATATTTT. Its protein is CASSQDIGGAIFTIYF.